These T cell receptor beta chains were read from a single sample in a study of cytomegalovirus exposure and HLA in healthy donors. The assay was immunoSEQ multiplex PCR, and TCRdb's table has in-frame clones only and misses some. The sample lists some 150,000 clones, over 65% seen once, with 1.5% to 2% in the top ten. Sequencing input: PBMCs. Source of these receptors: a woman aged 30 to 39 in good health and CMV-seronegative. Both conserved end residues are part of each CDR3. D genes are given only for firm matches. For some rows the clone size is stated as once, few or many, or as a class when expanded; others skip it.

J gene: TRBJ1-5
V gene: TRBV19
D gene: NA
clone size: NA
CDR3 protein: CASSFGDRNQPQHF
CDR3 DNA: TGTGCCAGTAGTTTCGGGGATCGCAATCAGCCCCAGCATTTT

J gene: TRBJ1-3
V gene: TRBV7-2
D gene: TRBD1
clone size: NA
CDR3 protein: CASSTGVGNTIYF
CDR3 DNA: TGTGCCAGCAGCACAGGGGTCGGAAACACCATATATTTT

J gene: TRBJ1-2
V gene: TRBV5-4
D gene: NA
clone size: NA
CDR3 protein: CASSHDGRGYGYTF
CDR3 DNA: TGTGCCAGCAGCCACGACGGGAGGGGCTATGGCTACACCTTC

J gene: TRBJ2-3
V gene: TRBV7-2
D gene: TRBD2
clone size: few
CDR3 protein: CASSLGLASWDTQYF
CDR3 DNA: TGTGCCAGCAGCTTAGGACTAGCATCGTGGGATACGCAGTATTTT

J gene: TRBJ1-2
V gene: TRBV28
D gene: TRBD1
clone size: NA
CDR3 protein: CASSSPSPGGQDSNYGYTF
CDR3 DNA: TGTGCCAGCAGTTCCCCCTCTCCAGGGGGTCAGGATTCTAACTATGGCTACACCTTC

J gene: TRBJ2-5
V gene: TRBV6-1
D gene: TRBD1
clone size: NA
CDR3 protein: CALTRDTGGRETQYF
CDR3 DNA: TGTGCCTTAACCCGGGACACAGGGGGGAGAGAGACCCAGTACTTC

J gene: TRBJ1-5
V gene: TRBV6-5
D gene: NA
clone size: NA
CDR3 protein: CAGKMTWGGFAPQHF
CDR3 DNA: TGTGCCGGCAAAATGACCTGGGGGGGTTTCGCGCCCCAGCATTTT

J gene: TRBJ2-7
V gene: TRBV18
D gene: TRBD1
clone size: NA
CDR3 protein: CASSPMTGIEEQYF
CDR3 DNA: TGTGCCAGCTCACCCATGACAGGGATAGAGGAGCAGTACTTC

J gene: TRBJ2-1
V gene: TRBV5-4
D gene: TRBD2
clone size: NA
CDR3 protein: CASSSGAGTAYNEQFF
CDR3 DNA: TGTGCCAGCAGTTCAGGAGCGGGGACGGCCTACAATGAGCAGTTCTTC

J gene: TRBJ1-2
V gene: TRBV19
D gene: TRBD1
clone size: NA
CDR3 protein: CASRERPGQGYGYTF
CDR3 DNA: TGTGCCAGTAGAGAGAGGCCCGGACAGGGCTATGGCTACACCTTC

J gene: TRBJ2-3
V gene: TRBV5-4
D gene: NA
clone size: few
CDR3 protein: CASSAQGKGDTQYF
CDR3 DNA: TGTGCCAGCAGCGCACAGGGAAAGGGGGATACGCAGTATTTT

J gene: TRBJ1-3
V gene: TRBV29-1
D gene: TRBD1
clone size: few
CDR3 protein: CSVDPGQGAGNTIYF
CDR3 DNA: TGCAGCGTTGACCCGGGACAGGGGGCCGGAAACACCATATATTTT

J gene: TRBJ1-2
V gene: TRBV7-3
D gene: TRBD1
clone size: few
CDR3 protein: CASSNRQGFGYTF
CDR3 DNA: TGTGCCAGCAGCAACCGACAGGGATTTGGCTACACCTTC

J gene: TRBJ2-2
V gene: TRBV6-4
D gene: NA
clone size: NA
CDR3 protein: CASSDSEGGELFF
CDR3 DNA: TGTGCCAGCAGTGACTCCGAGGGCGGGGAGCTGTTTTTT

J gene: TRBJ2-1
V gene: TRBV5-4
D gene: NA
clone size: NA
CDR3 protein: CASSLGFRERYNEQFF
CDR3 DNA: TGTGCCAGCAGCTTGGGGTTCCGGGAACGGTACAATGAGCAGTTCTTC

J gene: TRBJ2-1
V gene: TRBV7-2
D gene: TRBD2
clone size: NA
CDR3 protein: CASSLSLAGGRGEQFF
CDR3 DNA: TGTGCCAGCAGCTTGTCACTAGCGGGAGGGCGTGGTGAGCAGTTCTTC

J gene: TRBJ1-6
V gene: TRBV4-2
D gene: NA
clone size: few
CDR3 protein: CASSQGDTDSPLHF
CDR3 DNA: TGTGCCAGCAGCCAAGGGGACACCGATTCACCCCTCCACTTT

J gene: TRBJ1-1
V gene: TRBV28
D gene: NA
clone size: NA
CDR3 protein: CASSFTGNTEAFF
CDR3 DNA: TGTGCCAGCAGCTTTACAGGGAACACTGAAGCTTTCTTT

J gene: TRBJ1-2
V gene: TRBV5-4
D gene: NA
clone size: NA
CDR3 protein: CASSLGTDMEYGYTF
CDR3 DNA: TGTGCCAGCAGCTTGGGGACAGACATGGAATATGGCTACACCTTC

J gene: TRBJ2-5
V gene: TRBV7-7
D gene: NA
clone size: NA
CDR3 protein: CASSPGGAQRAQETQYF
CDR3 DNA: TGTGCTAGCAGCCCAGGCGGGGCGCAACGCGCCCAAGAGACCCAGTACTTC

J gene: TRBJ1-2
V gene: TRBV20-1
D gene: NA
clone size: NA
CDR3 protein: CSAPGGYTF
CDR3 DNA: TGCAGTGCCCCGGGGGGCTACACCTTC

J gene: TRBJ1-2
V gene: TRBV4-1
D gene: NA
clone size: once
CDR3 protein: CASSQQRDWNGYTF
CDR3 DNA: TGCGCCAGCAGCCAGCAACGTGACTGGAATGGCTACACCTTC

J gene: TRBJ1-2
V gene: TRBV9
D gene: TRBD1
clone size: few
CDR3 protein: CASSVGQGGRGYGYTF
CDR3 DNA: TGTGCCAGCAGCGTGGGACAGGGGGGTCGGGGGTATGGCTACACCTTC

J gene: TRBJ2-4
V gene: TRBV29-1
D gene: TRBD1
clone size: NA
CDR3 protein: CSVAGGQAKNIQYF
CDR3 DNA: TGCAGCGTTGCAGGGGGACAAGCCAAAAACATTCAGTACTTC

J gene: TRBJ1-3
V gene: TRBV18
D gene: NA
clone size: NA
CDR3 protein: CASSPGGQTGNTIYF
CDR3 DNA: TGTGCCAGCTCACCTGGCGGACAGACAGGAAACACCATATATTTT

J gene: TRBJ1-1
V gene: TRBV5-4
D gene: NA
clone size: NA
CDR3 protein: CASSLGGDEAFF
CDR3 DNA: TGTGCCAGCAGCTTGGGGGGGGATGAAGCTTTCTTT

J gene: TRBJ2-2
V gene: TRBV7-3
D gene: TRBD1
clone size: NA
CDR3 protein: CASTQTGGSTGELFF
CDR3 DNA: TGTGCCAGCACCCAAACAGGGGGAAGCACCGGGGAGCTGTTTTTT

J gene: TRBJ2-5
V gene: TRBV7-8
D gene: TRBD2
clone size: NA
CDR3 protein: CASSLGGSHQETQYF
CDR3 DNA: TGTGCCAGCAGCTTAGGCGGGAGTCATCAAGAGACCCAGTACTTC

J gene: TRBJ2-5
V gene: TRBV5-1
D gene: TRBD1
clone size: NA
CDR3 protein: CASTRDSQETQYF
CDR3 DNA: TGCGCCAGCACCCGGGACAGCCAAGAGACCCAGTACTTC

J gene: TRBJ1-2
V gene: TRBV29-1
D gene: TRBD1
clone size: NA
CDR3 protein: CSVGTLRDSFYTF
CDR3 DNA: TGCAGCGTAGGTACCCTAAGGGACAGTTTTTACACCTTC

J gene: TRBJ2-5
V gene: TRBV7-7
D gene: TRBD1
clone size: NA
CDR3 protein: CASSMAGQAGETQYF
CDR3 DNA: TGTGCTAGCAGCATGGCGGGACAGGCGGGGGAGACCCAGTACTTC

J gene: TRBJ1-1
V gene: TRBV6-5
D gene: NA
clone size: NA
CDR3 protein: CASRLHQNTEAFF
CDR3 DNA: TGTGCCAGCAGACTTCACCAGAACACTGAAGCTTTCTTT

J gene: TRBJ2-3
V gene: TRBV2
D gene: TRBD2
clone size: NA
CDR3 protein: CASNGGADTQYF
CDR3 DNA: TGTGCCAGCAACGGGGGGGCAGATACGCAGTATTTT

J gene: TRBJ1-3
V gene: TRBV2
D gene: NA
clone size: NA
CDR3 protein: CASIGRPISGNTIYF
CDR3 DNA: TGTGCCAGCATTGGGCGCCCGATCTCTGGAAACACCATATATTTT

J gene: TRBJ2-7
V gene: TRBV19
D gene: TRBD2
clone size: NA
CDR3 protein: CASSRLAGGYEQYF
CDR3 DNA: TGTGCCAGTAGTAGACTAGCGGGAGGGTACGAGCAGTACTTC

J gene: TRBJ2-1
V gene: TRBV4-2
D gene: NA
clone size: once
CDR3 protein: CASSHSSGDEQFF
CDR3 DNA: TGTGCCAGCAGCCATTCGTCGGGGGATGAGCAGTTCTTC

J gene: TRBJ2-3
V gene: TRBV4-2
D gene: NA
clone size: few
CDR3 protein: CASSQDSPDGGDTQYF
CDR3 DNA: TGTGCCAGCAGCCAAGACTCGCCGGATGGAGGAGATACGCAGTATTTT